The 7 T cell receptor beta chains given below trace back to one sample, sequenced in a study of blood T cell repertoires in COVID-19. Sequencing used immunoSEQ multiplex PCR; TCRdb keeps in-frame clones, though not all of them. Here the sample spans approximately 200,000 clones, 90% to 95% being singletons. Sequencing input: peripheral blood. The receptors originated from a man younger than 40 with COVID-19, enrolled during active disease.

The J gene is TRBJ1-3, the V gene TRBV7-2; D is perhaps TRBD1 (6 bases). CDR1 is SGHTA and CDR2 is FQGNSA in the germline V gene. Trimming left V 4 bases short and J 3 bases short, with 10 bases between. The CDR3 is made up of 14 amino acids. CDR3 DNA sequence: TGTGCCAGCAGCTCCCCAGGGGTTGGAAACACCATATATTTT. Protein: CASSSPGVGNTIYF.

This chain connects TRBV2 to TRBJ1-5, with 12 bases matching TRBD1. CDR1 SNHLY and CDR2 FYNNEI come from the germline V gene. The CDR3 runs to 16 residues. J gave up 4 bases and V 6 bases, and 7 bases lay outside the gene matches. The CDR3 nucleotides are TGTGCCAGCAGACCGGGACAGGGGGCGCGGAATCAGCCCCAGCATTTT. It translates to CASRPGQGARNQPQHF.

The rearrangement uses TRBV6-1 and TRBJ2-1; TRBD1 matches 9 bases. The ends lost 2 bases at V and 5 bases at J; junction bases unmatched: 7. The CDR3 is made up of 16 amino acids. CDR1 and CDR2 (germline): MNHNS, SASEGT. This chain's CDR3 is CASSEPGQGIHNEQFF. The CDR3 nucleotides read TGTGCCAGCAGTGAACCGGGACAGGGTATCCACAATGAGCAGTTCTTC.

Note on this clone: The sample contains more than one DNA sequence encoding this CDR3. The V call is TRBV5-1, the J call TRBJ1-1; TRBD1 agrees at 7 bases. Trimming removed 2 bases from V and 0 bases from J; junction bases left unmatched: 1. Per the germline V gene, CDR1 is SGHRS and CDR2 is YFSETQ. The CDR3 extends over 14 amino acids. DNA of the CDR3: TGCGCCAGCAGCTTAGGGACAGTGAACACTGAAGCTTTCTTT. Its translation: CASSLGTVNTEAFF.

This clone was detected ten times or more. The rearrangement joins TRBV5-6 to TRBJ2-2; TRBD1 matches 9 bases. With 1 base clipped from V and 4 bases from J, the junction kept 5 bases outside the gene matches. The V gene's germline CDR1 is SGHDT and CDR2 YYEEEE. This CDR3 is 16 amino acids long. The CDR3 sequence is CASSLWGTGLTGELFF. Written as DNA, the CDR3 is TGTGCCAGCAGCTTGTGGGGGACAGGGCTCACCGGGGAGCTGTTTTTT.

This chain connects TRBV29-1 to TRBJ1-1; 9 nucleotides align to TRBD1. The CDR3 spans 13 residues. The V gene end was trimmed by 6 bases and the J gene end by 8 bases; junction bases not matched to a gene: 10. Per germline, CDR1 SQVTM and CDR2 ANQGSEA. The DNA for the CDR3 is TGCAGCGTCGAACCCCGGGACAGGGAAGAAGCTTTCTTT. This translates into CSVEPRDREEAFF.

This rearrangement joins TRBV3-1 (or the pseudogene TRBV3-2) to TRBJ2-1; weak D call: TRBD1 (6 bases). The V end was cut by 0 bases, the J end by 6 bases, with 12 bases between. Germline V lookup: CDR1 LGHDT, CDR2 YNNKEL (reference sequence). The CDR3 is made up of 15 amino acids. The CDR3 DNA is TGTGCCAGCAGCCAAGAGTGGGGGCCCTTCAATGAGCAGTTCTTC. Its protein product is CASSQEWGPFNEQFF.